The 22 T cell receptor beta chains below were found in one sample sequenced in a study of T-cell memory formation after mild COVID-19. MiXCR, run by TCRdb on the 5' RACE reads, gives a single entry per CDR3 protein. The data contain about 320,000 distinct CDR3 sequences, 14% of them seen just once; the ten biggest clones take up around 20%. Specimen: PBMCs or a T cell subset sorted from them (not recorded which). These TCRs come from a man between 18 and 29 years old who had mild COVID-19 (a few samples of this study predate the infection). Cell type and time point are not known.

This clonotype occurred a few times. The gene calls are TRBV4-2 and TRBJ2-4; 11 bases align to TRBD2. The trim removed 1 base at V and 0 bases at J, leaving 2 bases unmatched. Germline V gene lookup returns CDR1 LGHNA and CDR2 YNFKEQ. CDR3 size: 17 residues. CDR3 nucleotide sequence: TGTGCCAGCAGCCAAGTACTAGCGGGGGTAGCCAAAAACATTCAGTACTTC. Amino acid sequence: CASSQVLAGVAKNIQYF.

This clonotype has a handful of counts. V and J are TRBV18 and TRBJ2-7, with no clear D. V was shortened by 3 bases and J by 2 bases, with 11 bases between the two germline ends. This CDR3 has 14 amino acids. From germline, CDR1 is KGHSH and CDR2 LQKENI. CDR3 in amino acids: CASSPSGTTYEQYF. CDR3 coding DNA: TGTGCCAGCTCACCTTCGGGTACCACCTACGAGCAGTACTTC.

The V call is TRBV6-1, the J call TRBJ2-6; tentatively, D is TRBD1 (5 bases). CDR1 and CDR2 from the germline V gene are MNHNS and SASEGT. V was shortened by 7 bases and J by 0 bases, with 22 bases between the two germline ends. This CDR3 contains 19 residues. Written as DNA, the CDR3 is TGTGCCAGCACCTACGCTCGTCAGGGCCTTCTCTCTGGGGCCAACGTCCTGACTTTC. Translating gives CASTYARQGLLSGANVLTF.

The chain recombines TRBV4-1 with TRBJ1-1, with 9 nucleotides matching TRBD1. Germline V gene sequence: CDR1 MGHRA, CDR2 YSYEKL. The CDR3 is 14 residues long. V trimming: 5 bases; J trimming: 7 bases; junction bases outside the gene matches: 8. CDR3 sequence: CASSKGTGYGEAFF. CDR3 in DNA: TGCGCCAGCAGCAAAGGGACAGGGTATGGTGAAGCTTTCTTT.

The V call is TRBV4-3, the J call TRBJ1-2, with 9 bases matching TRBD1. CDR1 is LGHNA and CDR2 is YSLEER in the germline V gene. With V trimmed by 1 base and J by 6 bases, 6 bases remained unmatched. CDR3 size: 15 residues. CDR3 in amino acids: CASSQATRTGDGYTF. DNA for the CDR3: TGCGCCAGCAGCCAAGCCACCCGGACAGGGGATGGCTACACCTTC.

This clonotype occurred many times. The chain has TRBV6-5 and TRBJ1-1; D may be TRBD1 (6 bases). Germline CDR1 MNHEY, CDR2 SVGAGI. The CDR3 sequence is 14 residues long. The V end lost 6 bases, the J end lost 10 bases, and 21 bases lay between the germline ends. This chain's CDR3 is CASSPEGDGAGAFF. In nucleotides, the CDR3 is TGTGCCAGCAGCCCCGAGGGGGATGGGGCTGGAGCTTTCTTT.

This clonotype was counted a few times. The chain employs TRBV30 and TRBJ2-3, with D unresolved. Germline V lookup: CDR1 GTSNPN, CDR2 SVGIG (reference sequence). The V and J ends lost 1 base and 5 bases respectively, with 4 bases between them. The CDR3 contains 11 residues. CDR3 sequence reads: CAWSAEDTQYF. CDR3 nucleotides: TGTGCCTGGAGTGCGGAAGATACGCAGTATTTT.

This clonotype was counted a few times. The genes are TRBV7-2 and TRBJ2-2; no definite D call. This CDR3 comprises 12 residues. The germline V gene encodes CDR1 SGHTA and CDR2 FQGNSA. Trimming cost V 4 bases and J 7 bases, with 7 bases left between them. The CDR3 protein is CASSSPVGELFF. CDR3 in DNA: TGTGCCAGCAGCTCGCCGGTCGGGGAGCTGTTTTTT.

In DNA, the CDR3 is TGTGCCATTCAGGGGAGAGACTATGGCTACACCTTC. Translated: CAIQGRDYGYTF. V gene TRBV6-2 or TRBV6-3 combines with J gene TRBJ1-2, with TRBD1 as a possible D gene (6 bases). Trimming removed 10 bases at V and 3 bases at J, with 12 bases between. The CDR3 covers 12 residues. CDR1 MNHEY and CDR2 SVGEGT come from the germline V gene.

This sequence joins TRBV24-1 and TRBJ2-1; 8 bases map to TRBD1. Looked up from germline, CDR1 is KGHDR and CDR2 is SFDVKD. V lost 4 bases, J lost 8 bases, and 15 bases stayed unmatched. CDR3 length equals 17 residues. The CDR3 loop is CATSDRLHWTGKDEQFF. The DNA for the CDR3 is TGTGCCACCAGTGACCGTTTGCATTGGACAGGGAAGGATGAGCAGTTCTTC.

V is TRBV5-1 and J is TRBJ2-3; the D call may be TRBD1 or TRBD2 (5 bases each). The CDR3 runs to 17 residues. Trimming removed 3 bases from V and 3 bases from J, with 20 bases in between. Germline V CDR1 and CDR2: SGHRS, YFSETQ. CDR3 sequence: CASSWVRGELGTDTQYF. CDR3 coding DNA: TGCGCCAGCAGCTGGGTCAGAGGGGAGCTAGGAACAGATACGCAGTATTTT.

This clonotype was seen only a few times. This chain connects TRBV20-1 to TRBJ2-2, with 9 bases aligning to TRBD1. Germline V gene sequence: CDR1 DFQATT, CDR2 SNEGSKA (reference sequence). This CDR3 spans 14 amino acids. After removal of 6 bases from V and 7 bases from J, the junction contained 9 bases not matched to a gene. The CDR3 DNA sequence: TGCAGTGCCTCCAGGACAGGGGATGGCGGGGAGCTGTTTTTT. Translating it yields CSASRTGDGGELFF.

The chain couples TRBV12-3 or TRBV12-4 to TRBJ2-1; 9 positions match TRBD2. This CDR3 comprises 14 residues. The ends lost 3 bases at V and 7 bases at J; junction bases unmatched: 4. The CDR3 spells CASSFRLAGNEQFF. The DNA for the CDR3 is TGTGCCAGCAGTTTCCGGCTAGCGGGGAATGAGCAGTTCTTC.

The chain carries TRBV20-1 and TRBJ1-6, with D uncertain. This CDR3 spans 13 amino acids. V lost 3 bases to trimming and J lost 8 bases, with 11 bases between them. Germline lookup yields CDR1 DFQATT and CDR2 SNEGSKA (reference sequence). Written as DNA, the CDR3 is TGCAGTGCTAGTGAAGGGTTCGATTCACCCCTCCACTTT. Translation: CSASEGFDSPLHF.

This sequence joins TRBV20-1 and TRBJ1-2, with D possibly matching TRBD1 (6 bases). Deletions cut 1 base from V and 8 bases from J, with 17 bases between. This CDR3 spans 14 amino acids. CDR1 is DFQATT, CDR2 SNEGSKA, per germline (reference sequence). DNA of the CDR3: TGCAGTGCTAGAGTCGGGGGGCTTCCGGGAGGCTACACCTTC. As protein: CSARVGGLPGGYTF.

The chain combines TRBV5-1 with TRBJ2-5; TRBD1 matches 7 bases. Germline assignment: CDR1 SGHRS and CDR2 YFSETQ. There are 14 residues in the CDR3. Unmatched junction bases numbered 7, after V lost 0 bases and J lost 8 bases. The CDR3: CASSLAPGQPTQYF. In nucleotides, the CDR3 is TGCGCCAGCAGCTTGGCCCCGGGACAGCCCACCCAGTACTTC.

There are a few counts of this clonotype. As DNA, the CDR3 is TGTGCCAGTAGTATAGAACCGGAAGAGACCCAGTACTTC. Residues: CASSIEPEETQYF. This rearrangement joins TRBV19 to TRBJ2-5; no clear D gene. The V and J ends lost 0 bases and 3 bases respectively, with 5 bases between them. The V gene's germline CDR1 is LNHDA and CDR2 SQIVND (reference sequence). The length of the CDR3 is 13 residues.

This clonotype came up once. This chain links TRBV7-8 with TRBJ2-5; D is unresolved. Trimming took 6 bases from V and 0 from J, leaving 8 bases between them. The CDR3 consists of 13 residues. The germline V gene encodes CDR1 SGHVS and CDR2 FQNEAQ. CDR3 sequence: CASRYRYQETQYF. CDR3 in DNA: TGTGCCAGCAGGTATAGATACCAAGAGACCCAGTACTTC.

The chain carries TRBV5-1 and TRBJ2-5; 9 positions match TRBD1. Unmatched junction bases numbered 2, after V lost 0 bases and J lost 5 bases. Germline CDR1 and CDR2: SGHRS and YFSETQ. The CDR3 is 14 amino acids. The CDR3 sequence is CASSLEGQGETQYF. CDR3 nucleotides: TGCGCCAGCAGCTTGGAGGGACAGGGTGAGACCCAGTACTTC.

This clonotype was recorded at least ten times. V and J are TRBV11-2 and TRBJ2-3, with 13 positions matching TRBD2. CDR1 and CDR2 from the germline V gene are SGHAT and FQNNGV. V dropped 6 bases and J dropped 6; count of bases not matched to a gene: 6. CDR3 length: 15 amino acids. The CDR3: CASRDGTSGKDTQYF. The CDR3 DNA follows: TGTGCCAGCAGGGATGGGACTAGCGGGAAGGATACGCAGTATTTT. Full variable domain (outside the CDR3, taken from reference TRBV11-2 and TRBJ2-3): EAGVAQSPRYKIIEKRQSVAFWCNPISGHATLYWYQQILGQGPKLLIQFQNNGVVDDSQLPKDRFSAERLKGVDSTLKIQPAKLEDSAVYLCASRDGTSGKDTQYFGPGTRLTVL.

The CDR3 DNA reads TGCAGTGCTAGAGACAATGAGCAGTTCTTC. Residues: CSARDNEQFF. The genes are TRBV20-1 and TRBJ2-1; no clear D. V lost 0 bases, J lost 6 bases, and 0 bases lay in between. CDR3 length: 10 residues. CDR1 is DFQATT, CDR2 SNEGSKA, per germline (reference sequence).

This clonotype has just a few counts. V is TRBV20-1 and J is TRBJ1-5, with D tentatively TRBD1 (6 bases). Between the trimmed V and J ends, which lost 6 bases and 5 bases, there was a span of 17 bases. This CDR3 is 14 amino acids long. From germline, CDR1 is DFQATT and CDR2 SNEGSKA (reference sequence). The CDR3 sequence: CSATRAGGDQPQHF. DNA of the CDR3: TGCAGTGCCACGCGGGCTGGGGGCGATCAGCCCCAGCATTTT.